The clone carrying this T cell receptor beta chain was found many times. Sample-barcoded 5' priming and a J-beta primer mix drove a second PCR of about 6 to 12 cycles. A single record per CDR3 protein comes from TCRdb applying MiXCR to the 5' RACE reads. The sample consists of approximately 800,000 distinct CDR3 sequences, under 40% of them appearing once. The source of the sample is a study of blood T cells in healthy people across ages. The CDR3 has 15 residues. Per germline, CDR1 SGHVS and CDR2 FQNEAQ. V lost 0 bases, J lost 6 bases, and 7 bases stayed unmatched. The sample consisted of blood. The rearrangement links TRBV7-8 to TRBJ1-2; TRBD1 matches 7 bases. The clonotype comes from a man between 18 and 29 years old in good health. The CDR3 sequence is CASSLAGTASNGYTF. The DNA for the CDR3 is TGTGCCAGCAGCTTAGCCGGGACAGCTTCTAATGGCTACACCTTC.